The clone carrying this T cell receptor (beta chain) occurred a few times. The antigen remains unidentified. This specimen belongs to a study of shared clonotypes between healthy human individuals. Each PCR replicate run on unsorted PBMC took in 250 to 350 ng DNA, about 30,000 T cell genomes. Authors' analysis steps: For the immunoSEQ data, sequences were junction-only without quality scores, so filtering differed. Clones were read by immunoSEQ multiplex PCR, and TCRdb kept only the in-frame ones, dropping some. V and J calls and clone size follow that table, whereas D and trimming were derived from the DNA. The table lists approximately 480,000 clones, about 80% of them singletons. General study points: Among donors, sharing of clonotypes was expected to be affected by sequencing depth. Sampling was confined to blood; repertoires within tissues likely differ.

Deletions cut 3 bases from V and 3 bases from J, with 14 bases between. The CDR3 loop spans 15 amino acids. Per germline, CDR1 LGHNA and CDR2 YNFKEQ. Sequenced input: PBMCs. This TCR was sampled from a woman aged 40 to 55 in good health. Some clones in this sample may be carry-over from other donors' samples. The V gene is TRBV4-2, the J gene TRBJ2-5; the D is unclear. The CDR3 sequence: CASSQAPDQKETQYF. DNA of the CDR3: TGTGCCAGCAGCCAGGCCCCGGACCAGAAAGAGACCCAGTACTTC.